This is a list of T cell receptor beta chains from one sample in a study of blood T cell repertoires in COVID-19. Profiling relied on immunoSEQ multiplex PCR, and the TCRdb table lists in-frame clones only, not all of them. Of tens of thousands of clones in the sample, 75% to 95% are singletons; the top ten hold approximately 3%. Sequencing used peripheral blood. The receptors here all came from a middle-aged man with acute or convalescent COVID-19. Both conserved end residues are part of each CDR3. D genes are given only for firm matches. Size tells how often a clone was seen (once, few, many) or the class of an expanded clone, and some rows leave it out.

TRBD1	.	TRBV6-1	TRBJ1-3	CASRPGGSGGNTIYF	TGTGCCAGCAGGCCAGGGGGCTCTGGTGGAAACACCATATATTTT
.	once	TRBV21-1	TRBJ2-3	CASSKCRNRARTDTQYF	TGTGCCAGCAGCAAGTGTCGAAATCGAGCGCGCACAGATACGCAGTATTTT
.	.	TRBV27	TRBJ1-5	CAVRQFTNQPQHF	TGTGCCGTCAGGCAGTTTACAAATCAGCCCCAGCATTTT
.	.	TRBV18	TRBJ2-3	CASSPPSQGDTQYF	TGTGCCAGCTCACCACCATCACAGGGAGATACGCAGTATTTT
.	.	TRBV12-3/TRBV12-4	TRBJ2-5	CASRLRETQYF	TGTGCCAGCAGACTAAGGGAGACCCAGTACTTC
.	.	TRBV7-8	TRBJ1-2	CASSLAAANNYGYTF	TGTGCCAGCAGCTTAGCGGCCGCCAATAACTATGGCTACACCTTC
.	.	TRBV5-6	TRBJ2-7	CASTTGRGSLSEQYF	TGTGCCAGCACCACCGGTCGGGGGTCCCTCTCCGAGCAGTACTTC
.	once	TRBV5-1	TRBJ1-4	CASSPGSGTNEKLFF	TGCGCCAGCAGCCCCGGGTCGGGGACTAATGAAAAACTGTTTTTT
.	.	TRBV5-5	TRBJ1-1	CASSLVLPVIEAFF	TGTGCCAGCAGCTTGGTGTTGCCAGTCATTGAAGCTTTCTTT
.	.	TRBV4-1	TRBJ2-1	CASSQEGLSSYNEQFF	TGCGCCAGCAGCCAAGAGGGCCTTAGCTCCTACAATGAGCAGTTCTTC
.	.	TRBV20-1	TRBJ1-2	CSASTGVGHGYTF	TGCAGTGCTAGTACGGGGGTCGGCCATGGCTACACCTTC
TRBD2	.	TRBV29-1	TRBJ2-1	CSVDSGGEQFF	TGCAGCGTTGACTCGGGGGGAGAGCAGTTCTTC
TRBD1	.	TRBV19	TRBJ1-5	CASSIDGTEGIKQAQHF	TGTGCCAGTAGTATAGACGGGACAGAAGGGATTAAGCAGGCCCAGCATTTT
.	.	TRBV14	TRBJ2-1	CASSLGGSSYNEQFF	TGTGCCAGCAGCCTCGGTGGGAGCTCCTACAATGAGCAGTTCTTC
TRBD1	once	TRBV2	TRBJ2-7	CASREWTGGEDEQYF	TGTGCCAGCAGGGAGTGGACAGGGGGGGAGGACGAGCAGTACTTC
.	.	TRBV19	TRBJ1-1	CASSVKGVGWTEAFF	TGTGCCAGTAGTGTAAAGGGGGTAGGGTGGACTGAAGCTTTCTTT
TRBD2	.	TRBV5-1	TRBJ2-3	CASSLGSRLAGGLDTQYF	TGCGCCAGCAGCTTGGGCTCCCGACTAGCGGGGGGGCTCGATACGCAGTATTTT
.	.	TRBV28	TRBJ1-4	CASSLSSSGHNEKLFF	TGTGCCAGCAGTTTATCGAGCTCAGGGCATAATGAAAAACTGTTTTTT
TRBD1	once	TRBV3-1/TRBV3-2	TRBJ2-7	CASSRRTGGYEQYF	TGTGCCAGCAGCAGAAGGACAGGGGGCTACGAGCAGTACTTC
.	.	TRBV3-1/TRBV3-2	TRBJ1-2	CASSQWGANYGYTF	TGTGCCAGCAGCCAGTGGGGCGCAAACTATGGCTACACCTTC
TRBD2	once	TRBV7-2	TRBJ2-3	CASSSGGSTDTQYF	TGTGCCAGCAGCAGCGGGGGGAGCACAGATACGCAGTATTTT
TRBD1	.	TRBV5-1	TRBJ1-4	CASRRGTGNEKLFF	TGCGCCAGCAGAAGGGGGACAGGGAATGAAAAACTGTTTTTT
TRBD2	.	TRBV3-1/TRBV3-2	TRBJ2-7	CASSTTSGGYEQYF	TGTGCCAGCAGCACGACTAGCGGGGGCTACGAGCAGTACTTC
TRBD2	once	TRBV5-8	TRBJ2-1	CASPNSGGASSYNEQFF	TGTGCCAGCCCCAATAGCGGGGGGGCGAGCTCCTACAATGAGCAGTTCTTC
.	.	TRBV7-9	TRBJ1-3	CASSLETVGNTIYF	TGTGCCAGCAGCTTAGAAACAGTCGGAAACACCATATATTTT
.	.	TRBV3-1/TRBV3-2	TRBJ2-3	CASSQDLGSLTQYF	TGTGCCAGCAGCCAAGATCTTGGGTCACTAACGCAGTATTTT
.	.	TRBV29-1	TRBJ1-1	CSVDFSVASTEAFF	TGCAGCGTTGACTTTTCTGTAGCCAGCACTGAAGCTTTCTTT
TRBD2	.	TRBV2	TRBJ2-2	CASETGTSGNTGELFF	TGTGCCAGCGAAACCGGGACTAGCGGAAACACCGGGGAGCTGTTTTTT
.	.	TRBV7-2	TRBJ2-7	CASSFSRGAAYEQYF	TGTGCCAGCAGCTTCTCTCGGGGGGCCGCCTACGAGCAGTACTTC
TRBD1	.	TRBV3-1/TRBV3-2	TRBJ2-7	CASSRTGVSYEQYF	TGTGCCAGCAGTCGGACAGGGGTTTCCTACGAGCAGTACTTC
TRBD1	.	TRBV14	TRBJ2-4	CASSRTGVKNIQYF	TGTGCCAGCAGCCGGACAGGGGTCAAAAACATTCAGTACTTC
.	.	TRBV12-3/TRBV12-4	TRBJ2-3	CASSFTEADTQYF	TGTGCCAGCAGTTTCACAGAAGCAGATACGCAGTATTTT
.	.	TRBV7-2	TRBJ1-6	CASSLESTRFGSPLHF	TGTGCCAGCAGCTTAGAATCAACCCGCTTCGGTTCACCCCTCCACTTT
TRBD1	.	TRBV11-3	TRBJ2-1	CASSPSTGVSNEQFF	TGTGCCAGCAGCCCCTCGACAGGGGTGAGCAATGAGCAGTTCTTC
.	.	TRBV30	TRBJ2-1	CAWSAGGPYNEQFF	TGTGCCTGGAGTGCCGGGGGGCCCTACAATGAGCAGTTCTTC
TRBD2	.	TRBV30	TRBJ2-2	CACQPGLGRSGELFF	TGTGCCTGCCAACCGGGACTAGGGAGGTCCGGGGAGCTGTTTTTT
.	.	TRBV19	TRBJ1-5	CASSIGVKDSRYQPQHF	TGTGCCAGTAGTATCGGGGTAAAGGACAGCCGTTATCAGCCCCAGCATTTT
TRBD1	.	TRBV7-2	TRBJ2-1	CASSLMGQGAGNEQFF	TGTGCCAGCAGCCTAATGGGACAGGGGGCTGGGAATGAGCAGTTCTTC
TRBD1	once	TRBV11-2	TRBJ1-2	CASSLGGQGFDGYTF	TGTGCCAGCAGCTTGGGAGGACAGGGGTTCGATGGCTACACCTTC
.	.	TRBV12-3/TRBV12-4	TRBJ2-1	CASSRSEQFF	TGTGCCAGCAGCCGGTCCGAGCAGTTCTTC
.	.	TRBV5-1	TRBJ2-3	CASTTGMAGDTQYF	TGCGCCAGCACCACGGGTATGGCGGGAGATACGCAGTATTTT
TRBD1	.	TRBV29-1	TRBJ1-4	CSVATGGANEKLFF	TGCAGCGTGGCCACAGGGGGTGCTAATGAAAAACTGTTTTTT
TRBD1	.	TRBV6-5	TRBJ1-2	CASRPGQGNYGYTF	TGTGCCAGCAGACCCGGACAGGGAAACTATGGCTACACCTTC
.	once	TRBV19	TRBJ2-2	CASSNRVTGELFF	TGTGCCAGTAGTAACAGGGTCACCGGGGAGCTGTTTTTT
.	.	TRBV9	TRBJ2-2	CASSAQGYTGELFF	TGTGCCAGCAGCGCGCAGGGATACACCGGGGAGCTGTTTTTT
TRBD2	.	TRBV7-3	TRBJ2-5	CASSLNPKGRGGQETQYF	TGTGCCAGCAGCTTAAACCCAAAGGGGAGGGGAGGGCAAGAGACCCAGTACTTC
TRBD1	.	TRBV7-8	TRBJ2-3	CASSLETGDTQYF	TGTGCCAGCAGCTTAGAGACAGGGGATACGCAGTATTTT